Sequencing of this T cell receptor (beta chain) was carried out in a study of T-cell memory formation after mild COVID-19. V was clipped by 2 bases and J by 8 bases, with 12 bases between them. There are 14 residues in the CDR3. Per germline, CDR1 MDHEN and CDR2 SYDVKM. TCRdb reanalysed the 5' RACE reads using MiXCR and keeps one entry per CDR3 protein. The sample holds 260,000 or so distinct CDR3 sequences, roughly 17% seen once. The sequenced sample consisted of PBMCs or a T cell subset sorted from them (not recorded which). The receptor's source is a man aged 18 to 29 who had mild COVID-19 (a few samples of this study predate the infection). Cell type and time point are not known. V and J are TRBV28 and TRBJ1-4; D remains ambiguous. CDR3 loop: CASSLVDLREKLFF. CDR3 bases: TGTGCCAGCAGTTTAGTGGATTTGAGGGAAAAACTGTTTTTT.